The text below deals with one TCR beta chain. Its antigen is currently unknown. This sample is part of a study of T cell responses to AZD1222 COVID-19 vaccine. Study outcomes and limitations: Only a handful of AZD1222 recipients, about six in all, had baseline seropositivity.

The assay was immunoSEQ multiplex PCR, and TCRdb's table has in-frame clones only and misses some. This sample yields about 150,000 clones, of which approximately 90% are seen a single time; 6.9% belongs to the top ten. The sequences come from peripheral blood, collected after recovery from COVID-19. The sequence was collected from an adult who had recovered from COVID-19.

CDR3 region: CASSLWPGGAHNQPQHF. CDR3 DNA: TGTGCCAGCAGTTTATGGCCAGGGGGCGCCCACAATCAGCCCCAGCATTTT. This chain joins TRBV28 and TRBJ1-5; 8 bases fit TRBD1. Trimming removed 0 bases from V and 3 bases from J; junction bases left unmatched: 7. Germline loops: CDR1 MDHEN, CDR2 SYDVKM. The CDR3 loop spans 17 amino acids.